The rows below give T cell receptor beta chains drawn from one sample of a study of CD4 and CD8 cells across lung adenocarcinoma regions. TCRdb called the PCR reads again in MiXCR, with one record for every CDR3 protein. In the table there are under 8,000 distinct CDR3 sequences, roughly 57% of which are singletons. Specimen: CD8+ T cells from the center of a lung tumor. The receptors were gathered from a male donor with lung adenocarcinoma. The CD4 and CD8 labels of this study may be unreliable. CDR3s include the opening cysteine and the closing phenylalanine or tryptophan. The order of the fields is J gene, clone size, D gene, V gene, CDR3 DNA, CDR3 protein. The D gene is left open where the match is weak. Clone size is given for some rows only: seen once, a few or many times, or a class if the clone is expanded.

J: TRBJ2-1
size: NA
D: NA
V: TRBV27
DNA: TGTGCCAGCGCACTTCGGTGGGCAGGCGGGAATGAGCAGTTCTTC
CDR3: CASALRWAGGNEQFF

J: TRBJ2-7
size: NA
D: NA
V: TRBV27
DNA: TGTGCCAGCAGTTCAAGGGGCTCGGGGGCCTACGAGCAGTACTTC
CDR3: CASSSRGSGAYEQYF

J: TRBJ1-6
size: NA
D: NA
V: TRBV30
DNA: TGTGCCTGGAGTGTACGAGGGGTCGGTTCACCCCTCCACTTT
CDR3: CAWSVRGVGSPLHF

J: TRBJ2-5
size: NA
D: NA
V: TRBV6-1
DNA: TGTGCCAGCAGGAGAACGGGTTCCCAGTACTTC
CDR3: CASRRTGSQYF

J: TRBJ1-1
size: NA
D: NA
V: TRBV6-5
DNA: TGTGCCAGCAGTTACGGAGGTACGGGTATGAACACTGAAGCTTTCTTT
CDR3: CASSYGGTGMNTEAFF

J: TRBJ2-7
size: NA
D: NA
V: TRBV7-2
DNA: TGTGCCGGAACAGCCCTAGGTGGCACAGATACGCAGTACTTC
CDR3: CAGTALGGTDTQYF

J: TRBJ2-3
size: NA
D: TRBD2
V: TRBV18
DNA: TGTGCCAGCTCACCAAGGGCTAGCGGGGGGGCCGGCACAGATACGCAGTATTTT
CDR3: CASSPRASGGAGTDTQYF

J: TRBJ2-1
size: NA
D: TRBD2
V: TRBV6-1
DNA: TGTTCCAGCAGTGTGGGAGGGTTTGGTGAGCAGTTCTTC
CDR3: CSSSVGGFGEQFF

J: TRBJ2-5
size: NA
D: TRBD2
V: TRBV6-1
DNA: TGTGCCAGCAGTAAGAGGACTAGGACGGAGACCCAGTACTTC
CDR3: CASSKRTRTETQYF

J: TRBJ2-3
size: NA
D: NA
V: TRBV6-1
DNA: TGTGCCAGTGGGTCAGATACGCAGTATTTT
CDR3: CASGSDTQYF

J: TRBJ1-1
size: NA
D: NA
V: TRBV7-6
DNA: TGTGCCAGCAGCCCTCAAGTGGCAGCCTCGAACACTGAAGCTTTCTTT
CDR3: CASSPQVAASNTEAFF

J: TRBJ2-3
size: NA
D: NA
V: TRBV27
DNA: TGTGCCAGCAGGCAGCGGGTAGGACTCACAGATACGCAGTATTTT
CDR3: CASRQRVGLTDTQYF

J: TRBJ2-1
size: NA
D: NA
V: TRBV6-1
DNA: TGTGCCAGCAGAACTCCGCGGCTAGCGAACAATGAGCAGTTCTTC
CDR3: CASRTPRLANNEQFF

J: TRBJ2-2
size: NA
D: NA
V: TRBV6-5
DNA: TGTGCCAGCAGCTACCAACCCGTCACCGGGGAGCTGTTTTTT
CDR3: CASSYQPVTGELFF

J: TRBJ2-3
size: NA
D: TRBD1
V: TRBV18
DNA: TGTGCCAGCTCACGCGACAGGGGCCCAGATACGCAGTATTTT
CDR3: CASSRDRGPDTQYF

J: TRBJ2-3
size: NA
D: NA
V: TRBV27
DNA: TGTGCCAGCTTCCGGGGAGGAGGAGATACGCAGTATTTT
CDR3: CASFRGGGDTQYF

J: TRBJ2-3
size: many
D: NA
V: TRBV11-3
DNA: TGTGCCAGCAGCTCTGACCCACCCGATACGCAGTATTTT
CDR3: CASSSDPPDTQYF

J: TRBJ1-5
size: many
D: TRBD1
V: TRBV4-1
DNA: TGCGCCAGCAGCCAAGGCAGGGGGGGGTTTATATATAGCAATCAGCCCCAGCATTTT
CDR3: CASSQGRGGFIYSNQPQHF

J: TRBJ2-5
size: NA
D: NA
V: TRBV10-3
DNA: TGTGCCATCAGTGAGTCGAGGGGGGGTACTGCAGAGACCCAGTACTTC
CDR3: CAISESRGGTAETQYF

J: TRBJ2-3
size: many
D: TRBD2
V: TRBV6-2/TRBV6-3
DNA: TGTGCCAGCAGTTACCCTCTAGCGGGAAACACAGATACGCAGTATTTT
CDR3: CASSYPLAGNTDTQYF

J: TRBJ2-7
size: once
D: NA
V: TRBV6-1
DNA: TGTGCCGGGGGTGAAGGGGGGCGTGACCTAGAGACGCAGTACTTC
CDR3: CAGGEGGRDLETQYF

J: TRBJ2-7
size: few
D: TRBD2
V: TRBV6-1
DNA: TGTGCCAGCAGTGAACTCCCGGGGGGAGAGTACGAGCAGTACTTC
CDR3: CASSELPGGEYEQYF

J: TRBJ2-1
size: NA
D: TRBD1
V: TRBV7-9
DNA: TGTGCCAGCAGCTTAGGACAGGGGAGAGGGATAAGGCAGTTCTTC
CDR3: CASSLGQGRGIRQFF

J: TRBJ2-7
size: few
D: NA
V: TRBV27
DNA: TGTGCCAGCAGTTTAGAGGCCAAACCTCTTTACTACGAGCAGTACTTC
CDR3: CASSLEAKPLYYEQYF

J: TRBJ2-1
size: NA
D: NA
V: TRBV10-2
DNA: TGCGCCAGCCTTTCGGCAGATGGGGATGAGCAGTTCTTC
CDR3: CASLSADGDEQFF

J: TRBJ2-1
size: NA
D: TRBD2
V: TRBV6-1
DNA: TGTGCCAGCCGGATCGGGACTAGCAGACACAATGAGCAGTTCTTC
CDR3: CASRIGTSRHNEQFF

J: TRBJ2-1
size: many
D: TRBD1
V: TRBV14
DNA: TGTGCCAGCAGCCAAGTCCAGGGGGCCCACAATGAGCAGTTCTTC
CDR3: CASSQVQGAHNEQFF

J: TRBJ2-2
size: NA
D: TRBD1
V: TRBV6-1
DNA: TGTGCCAGTAGGGACAGGGGTACCGGGGAGCTGTTTTTT
CDR3: CASRDRGTGELFF

J: TRBJ2-4
size: once
D: NA
V: TRBV7-2
DNA: NA
CDR3: CGVSGLCATDIQYF

J: TRBJ2-7
size: few
D: TRBD1
V: TRBV6-1
DNA: TGTGCCAGCAGTGAAGCTTTAGGGACAGGGGGCGACGAGCAGTACTTC
CDR3: CASSEALGTGGDEQYF

J: TRBJ1-2
size: few
D: NA
V: TRBV10-2
DNA: TGCGCCAGCAGTGATTCTAACTATGGCTACACCTTC
CDR3: CASSDSNYGYTF

J: TRBJ2-7
size: NA
D: NA
V: TRBV6-1
DNA: TGTGCCAGCTCTCTCAGGGACACGCAGTACTTC
CDR3: CASSLRDTQYF

J: TRBJ1-2
size: many
D: NA
V: TRBV6-1
DNA: TGTGCCAGCACCGCCGCCGGGACCGCAGCCTGGGTGACCTTC
CDR3: CASTAAGTAAWVTF

J: TRBJ2-5
size: NA
D: NA
V: TRBV7-6
DNA: TGTGCCAGCAGCTTAGCACCGAGTCAAGAGACCCAGTACTTC
CDR3: CASSLAPSQETQYF

J: TRBJ2-5
size: NA
D: TRBD1
V: TRBV6-1
DNA: TGTGCCAGCGGGACAGGGGGGGAGACCCAGTACTTC
CDR3: CASGTGGETQYF

J: TRBJ2-7
size: NA
D: TRBD2
V: TRBV27
DNA: TGTGCCAGCAGTTTAGTGGGTAGCGGGAGGTACGAGCAGTACTTC
CDR3: CASSLVGSGRYEQYF

J: TRBJ2-2
size: NA
D: TRBD2
V: TRBV6-1
DNA: TGTGCCAGCAGTGAAGCTAGCGGGAGCACCGGGGAGCTGTTTTTT
CDR3: CASSEASGSTGELFF

J: TRBJ2-3
size: NA
D: NA
V: TRBV7-2
DNA: TGTGCCAGCAGCCGTACGGTTTTGTCAGATACGCAGTATTTT
CDR3: CASSRTVLSDTQYF

J: TRBJ2-6
size: NA
D: TRBD1
V: TRBV25-1
DNA: TGTGCCAGCAGTGGGGCGGCCCAGGGGGTAGGCTCTGGGGCCAACGTCCTGACTTTC
CDR3: CASSGAAQGVGSGANVLTF

J: TRBJ2-5
size: few
D: TRBD2
V: TRBV6-5
DNA: TGTGCCAGCAGTTACTCGACTAGCGGGGGGCAAGAGACCCAGTACTTC
CDR3: CASSYSTSGGQETQYF

J: TRBJ1-4
size: once
D: NA
V: TRBV6-1
DNA: TGTGCCAGCAGTGAAGGAGGAACCAGCGAAAAACTGTTTTTT
CDR3: CASSEGGTSEKLFF

J: TRBJ2-7
size: once
D: NA
V: TRBV6-5
DNA: TGTGCCAGCAGTTACTTGGAGTACTCCTACGAGCAGTACTTC
CDR3: CASSYLEYSYEQYF

J: TRBJ1-4
size: NA
D: TRBD1
V: TRBV4-1
DNA: TGCGCCAGCAGCCAGAGACAGGGGGAAAAACTGTTTTTT
CDR3: CASSQRQGEKLFF

J: TRBJ2-1
size: few
D: NA
V: TRBV12-3/TRBV12-4
DNA: TGTGCCAGCAGTTTAGGGTGGAATGAGCAGTTCTTC
CDR3: CASSLGWNEQFF

J: TRBJ2-1
size: once
D: TRBD2
V: TRBV6-5
DNA: TGTGCCAGCAGATTCTCCGGGACTAGCGGCAATGCGCAGTTTTTT
CDR3: CASRFSGTSGNAQFF

J: TRBJ2-7
size: NA
D: NA
V: TRBV30
DNA: TGTGCCTGGAGTCCCGAAGATAGGCCCACTATTTTTCACGAGCAGTACTTC
CDR3: CAWSPEDRPTIFHEQYF

J: TRBJ2-1
size: few
D: NA
V: TRBV30
DNA: TGTGCCTGGAGTGTAATACAGAGCTCCTACAATGAGCAGTTCTTC
CDR3: CAWSVIQSSYNEQFF

J: TRBJ2-3
size: NA
D: NA
V: TRBV30
DNA: TGTGCCTGGAGTAGCCGGGGCTCCTTTGCTGATACGCAGTATTTT
CDR3: CAWSSRGSFADTQYF

J: TRBJ2-4
size: NA
D: NA
V: TRBV27
DNA: TGTGCCAGGGGGCTGTGCGGCAAAAACATTCAGTACTTC
CDR3: CARGLCGKNIQYF

J: TRBJ1-2
size: few
D: NA
V: TRBV6-1
DNA: TGTGCCAGCAGTGAAGCCCCCGAGGCAGGCGGGGGCTACACCTTC
CDR3: CASSEAPEAGGGYTF